The entry below gives a single T cell receptor beta chain sequence along with its context. This specimen belongs to a study of blood T cell repertoires in COVID-19. Study details: The samples span acute and convalescent COVID-19 from the United States, Italy and Spain. PBMCs, B-cell-depleted T cells, or T cells were the source of the cDNA or gDNA that made up the material.

J was trimmed by 7 bases and V by 5 bases; bases with no gene match: 11. CDR1 and CDR2 from the germline V gene are SGHTA and FQGTGA. The length of the CDR3 is 16 residues. Original processing methods: Reference gene primer amplification gave estimated nucleated cell counts. Sequencing was performed with immunoSEQ multiplex PCR; in TCRdb, only in-frame clones are kept and a portion is missing. Clone size and the V and J calls come from that table; the DNA yielded D and trimming. The sample lists about 170,000 clones, around 82% occurring once. The chain has TRBV7-3 and TRBJ1-4; 9 positions agree with TRBD1. Input material: peripheral blood. This TCR was sampled from a woman older than 75 with active or convalescent COVID-19. The CDR3 protein is CASSGHGTGKSEKLFF. The CDR3 DNA reads as TGTGCCAGCAGCGGCCACGGGACAGGGAAGAGTGAAAAACTGTTTTTT.